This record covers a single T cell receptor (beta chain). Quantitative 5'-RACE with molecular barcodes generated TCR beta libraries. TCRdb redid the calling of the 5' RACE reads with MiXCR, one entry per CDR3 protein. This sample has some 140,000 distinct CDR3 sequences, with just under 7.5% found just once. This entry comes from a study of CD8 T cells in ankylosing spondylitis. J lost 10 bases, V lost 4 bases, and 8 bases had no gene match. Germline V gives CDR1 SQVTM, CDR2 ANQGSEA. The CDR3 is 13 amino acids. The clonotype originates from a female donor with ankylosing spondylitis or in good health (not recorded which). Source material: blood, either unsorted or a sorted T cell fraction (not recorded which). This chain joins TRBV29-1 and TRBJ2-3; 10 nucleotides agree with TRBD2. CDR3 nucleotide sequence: TGCAGCGTTGTGTCTAGCGGGGGTGATGCGCAGTATTTT. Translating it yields CSVVSSGGDAQYF.